This T cell receptor (beta chain) was observed in a study of HIV-infected patients and healthy controls. No cell fractionation was done, so the repertoire covers all unsorted peripheral blood T cells. In this sample, this clonotype is medium-sized. Its antigen is currently unknown. Looked up from germline, CDR1 is SGHTA and CDR2 is FQGNSA. Between the trimmed V and J ends, which lost 1 base and 4 bases, there was a span of 15 bases. The length of the CDR3 is 16 residues. Reverse transcription used around 500 ng RNA and constant-region primers for alpha and beta. Alpha and beta chain libraries were made separately by chain-specific third strand synthesis with multiplexing indices. Ligation attached cDNA to a 5' RACE adapter that carried a random hexamer and SP2 site. TCRdb ran MiXCR on the 5' RACE reads and lists one entry per CDR3 protein. The profile covers roughly 8,900 distinct CDR3 sequences, with about 5.8% appearing a single time and roughly 8% taken by the ten largest.

General observations from the study: Healthy controls carried many MAIT alpha-chain CDR3s, while HIV+ repertoires had few. HIV-associated CDR3 frequencies dropped significantly during therapy; CMV-associated ones, mostly rising, changed nonsignificantly.

This chain links TRBV7-2 with TRBJ2-3; D perhaps matches TRBD2 (5 bases). The sequence came from an adult in good health. Sequencing was carried out using blood. DNA of the CDR3: TGTGCCAGCAGCTTAGTTGGGAGCGGAATCGCAGATACGCAGTATTTT. It encodes CASSLVGSGIADTQYF.